This T cell receptor (beta chain) came from a study of blood T cell repertoires in COVID-19. Germline V gene sequence: CDR1 SGHDT, CDR2 YYEEEE. CDR3 length equals 14 residues. Losses at the gene ends were 5 bases for V and 6 bases for J; bases not matched to a gene: 5. TCRdb keeps only in-frame clones here, not all; method: immunoSEQ multiplex PCR. The table records roughly 80,000 clones, about 72% of them present only once. V gene TRBV5-6 combines with J gene TRBJ2-5, with 12 bases aligning to TRBD2. This clonotype was sampled from a man between 65 and 85 years old with active or convalescent COVID-19. Sequenced: peripheral blood. This CDR3 is CASRATSGGQTQYF. DNA of the CDR3: TGTGCCAGCAGGGCGACTAGCGGGGGTCAGACCCAGTACTTC.